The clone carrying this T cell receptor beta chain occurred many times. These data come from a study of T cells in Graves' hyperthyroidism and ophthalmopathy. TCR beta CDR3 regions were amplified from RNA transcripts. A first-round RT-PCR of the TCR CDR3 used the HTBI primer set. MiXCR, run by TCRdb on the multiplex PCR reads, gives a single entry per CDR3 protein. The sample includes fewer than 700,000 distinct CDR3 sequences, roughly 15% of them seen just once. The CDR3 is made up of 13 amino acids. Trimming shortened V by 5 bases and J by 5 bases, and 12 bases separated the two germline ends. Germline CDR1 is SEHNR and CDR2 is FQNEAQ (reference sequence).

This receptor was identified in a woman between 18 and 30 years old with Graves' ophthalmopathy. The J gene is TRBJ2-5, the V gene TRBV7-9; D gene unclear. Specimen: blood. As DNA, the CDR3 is TGTGCCAGCAGCCCAACGCGGTACGAGACCCAGTACTTC. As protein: CASSPTRYETQYF.